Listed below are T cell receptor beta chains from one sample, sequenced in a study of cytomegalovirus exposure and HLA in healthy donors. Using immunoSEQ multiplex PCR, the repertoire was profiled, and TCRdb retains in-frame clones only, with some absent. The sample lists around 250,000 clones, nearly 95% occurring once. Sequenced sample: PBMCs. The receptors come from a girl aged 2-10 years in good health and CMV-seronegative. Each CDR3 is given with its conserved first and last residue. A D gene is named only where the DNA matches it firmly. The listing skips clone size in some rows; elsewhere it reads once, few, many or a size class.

TGTGCCTGGAGTGTACGGCCAGGGACTGAAGCTTTCTTT	CAWSVRPGTEAFF	-	TRBV30	TRBJ1-1	-
TGTGCCAGCAGCCGACATTCGGGGGGAGGAGAGTCCGGGGAGCTGTTTTTT	CASSRHSGGGESGELFF	-	TRBV9	TRBJ2-2	TRBD2
TGTGCCAGCAGCACAGCGGGGGCGCACAATGAGCAGTTCTTC	CASSTAGAHNEQFF	-	TRBV5-4	TRBJ2-1	TRBD2
TGTGCCAGCAGCTTGGCAGGCCTTAGCTCCTACGAGCAGTACTTC	CASSLAGLSSYEQYF	-	TRBV7-8	TRBJ2-7	-
TGTGCCAGCAGCTTAGACCTAGCGGGAGGAAAGTTCTTC	CASSLDLAGGKFF	-	TRBV7-9	TRBJ2-1	TRBD2
TGCAGCGCCCGAGGACTGGCGAACACTGAAGCTTTCTTT	CSARGLANTEAFF	-	TRBV29-1	TRBJ1-1	-
TGTGCCAGTAGTCGTGGACAGGATAACTATGGCTACACCTTC	CASSRGQDNYGYTF	-	TRBV19	TRBJ1-2	TRBD1
TGTGCCAGCAGCTACAGGGCGATTGAAAAACTGTTTTTT	CASSYRAIEKLFF	-	TRBV28	TRBJ1-4	-
TGTGCCAGCAGCTCGGGACAGCTCATCGGAAACACCATATATTTT	CASSSGQLIGNTIYF	-	TRBV7-9	TRBJ1-3	TRBD1
TGTGCCAGCTGGGGGGGTGGTGAAAAACTGTTTTTT	CASWGGGEKLFF	once	TRBV2	TRBJ1-4	-
TGTGCCAGCAGTGCTAGTCCCGGGACACCCGCCTCCTACGAGCAGTACTTC	CASSASPGTPASYEQYF	few	TRBV2	TRBJ2-7	-
TGTGCCAGCAGCTTATCGGGGGGGGCCTACAATGAGCAGTTCTTC	CASSLSGGAYNEQFF	-	TRBV11-3	TRBJ2-1	TRBD2
TGTGCCAGCAGGGGAATAGCGGGAGCGGTCGGGGAGCAGTACTTC	CASRGIAGAVGEQYF	-	TRBV6-1	TRBJ2-7	TRBD2
TGTGCCAGCAGCCCACCCCGGACAGGTGCAACCTACGAGCAGTACTTC	CASSPPRTGATYEQYF	-	TRBV28	TRBJ2-7	TRBD1
TGTGCCAGCAGCTTAGCGCACCGGGGGACGACCCAGCATTTT	CASSLAHRGTTQHF	-	TRBV7-8	TRBJ1-5	-
TGCGCCAGCAGCCAAGATATCGGGGGGCTTGAGACCCAGTACTTC	CASSQDIGGLETQYF	-	TRBV4-1	TRBJ2-5	-
TGTGCCAGCAGTGATGGGGGTTATAGCGGGAGGAACGAGCAGTACTTC	CASSDGGYSGRNEQYF	-	TRBV2	TRBJ2-7	TRBD2
TGTGCCAGCAGCTTATGGTCTTCGGGGAGCTCCTACAATGAGCAGTTCTTC	CASSLWSSGSSYNEQFF	-	TRBV7-8	TRBJ2-1	-
TGTGCCAGCAGCTTAGCTCGGGCTAGCGGCTACAATGAGCAGTTCTTC	CASSLARASGYNEQFF	-	TRBV7-9	TRBJ2-1	TRBD2
TGTGCCAGCAGCCCGATGATGACAGGGCTTGGCTACACCTTC	CASSPMMTGLGYTF	-	TRBV14	TRBJ1-2	TRBD1